This TCR beta chain appears in the sequencing data of a study of control samples from healthy donors and cancer patients. With 4 bases removed from V and 8 bases from J, the gap between germline ends came to 20 bases. The germline gives CDR1 GTSNPN, CDR2 SVGIG (reference sequence). The CDR3 spans 14 residues. Method: immunoSEQ multiplex PCR; TCRdb's copy keeps in-frame clones and lacks some. The sample yields approximately 97,000 clones, under 95% seen once. The V and J genes are TRBV30 and TRBJ1-2; D perhaps matches TRBD1 (6 bases). The sample taken for sequencing was blood. This receptor was taken from a woman younger than 35 in good health. This chain's CDR3 is CAWNTGTPVEGYTF. The CDR3 DNA sequence: TGTGCCTGGAACACCGGGACACCGGTGGAGGGCTACACCTTC. The full variable domain, in which reference TRBV30 and TRBJ1-2 provide the parts outside the CDR3, is SQTIHQWPATLVQPVGSPLSLECTVEGTSNPNLYWYRQAAGRGLQLLFYSVGIGQISSEVPQNLSASRPQDRQFILSSKKLLLSDSGFYLCAWNTGTPVEGYTFGSGTRLTVV.